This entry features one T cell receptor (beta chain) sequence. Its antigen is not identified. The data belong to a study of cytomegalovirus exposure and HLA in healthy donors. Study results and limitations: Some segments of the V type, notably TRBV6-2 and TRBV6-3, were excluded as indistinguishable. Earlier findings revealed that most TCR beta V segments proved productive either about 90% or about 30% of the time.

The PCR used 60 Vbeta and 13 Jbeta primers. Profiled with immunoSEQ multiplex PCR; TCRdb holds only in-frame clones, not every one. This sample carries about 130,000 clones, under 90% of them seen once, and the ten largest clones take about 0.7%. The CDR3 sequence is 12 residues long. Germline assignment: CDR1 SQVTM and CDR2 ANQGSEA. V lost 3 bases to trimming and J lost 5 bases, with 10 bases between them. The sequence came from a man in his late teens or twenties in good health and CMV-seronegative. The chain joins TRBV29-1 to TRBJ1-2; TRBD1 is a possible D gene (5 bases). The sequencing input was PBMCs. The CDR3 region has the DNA TGCAGCGTTGACCAGGGCTTATATGGCTACACCTTC. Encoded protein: CSVDQGLYGYTF. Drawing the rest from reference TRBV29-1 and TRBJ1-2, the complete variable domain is SAVISQKPSRDICQRGTSLTIQCQVDSQVTMMFWYRQQPGQSLTLIATANQGSEATYESGFVIDKFPISRPNLTFSTLTVSNMSPEDSSIYLCSVDQGLYGYTFGSGTRLTVV.